These 23 T cell receptor beta chains originate from one sample sequenced in a study of T-cell memory formation after mild COVID-19. TCRdb re-called the 5' RACE reads with MiXCR, one entry per CDR3 protein. The sample holds 85,000 to 130,000 distinct CDR3 sequences; approximately 17% are singletons and the top ten take 28%. The sequenced sample was PBMCs or a T cell subset sorted from them (not recorded which). These receptors came from an adult woman who had mild COVID-19 (a few samples of this study predate the infection). Cell type and time point are not known.

The J gene is TRBJ2-7, the V gene TRBV6-2 or TRBV6-3, with TRBD2 matching 8 bases. Germline V gene sequence: CDR1 MNHEY, CDR2 SVGEGT. The CDR3 has 17 residues. J lost 6 bases, V lost 8 bases, and 21 bases had no gene match. The CDR3 nucleotides read TGTGCCAGCGGTCACTTCCGACGGGAGGGCCTTGTGTTCGAGCAGTACTTC. This translates into CASGHFRREGLVFEQYF.

The chain has TRBV4-1 and TRBJ1-2, with 10 bases lining up with TRBD1. Trimming took 3 bases from V and 7 from J; bases not matched to a gene: 5. The CDR3 spans 14 residues. The germline CDR1 and CDR2 sequences are MGHRA and YSYEKL. The CDR3 coding sequence is TGCGCCAGCAGCCAGGCTGGACAGGGGGGTGGCTACACCTTC. Its protein product is CASSQAGQGGGYTF.

The chain uses TRBV6-2 or TRBV6-3 and TRBJ2-7; TRBD2 matches 13 bases. The V gene's germline CDR1 is MNHEY and CDR2 SVGEGT. After removal of 5 bases from V and 0 bases from J, the junction contained 7 bases not matched to a gene. The CDR3 length is 17 residues. The CDR3 spells CASSPGTSGASSYEQYF. CDR3 nucleotides: TGTGCCAGCAGTCCCGGGACTAGCGGGGCAAGCTCCTACGAGCAGTACTTC.

V usage is TRBV30 and J usage is TRBJ2-1; no clear D gene. CDR1 and CDR2 from the germline V gene are GTSNPN and SVGIG (reference sequence). Trimming removed 3 bases at V and 4 bases at J, with 4 bases between. The CDR3 has 11 amino acids. CDR3 bases: TGTGCCTGGAGAGGTTACAATGAGCAGTTCTTC. Amino acids: CAWRGYNEQFF.

The chain links TRBV3-1 to TRBJ2-6; D gene unclear. The CDR3 covers 16 residues. Germline CDR1 LGHDT, CDR2 YNNKEL (reference sequence). V was pared by 0 bases and J by 1 base, with 7 bases between. This CDR3 is CASSQDWGSGANVLTF. The CDR3 DNA follows: TGTGCCAGCAGCCAAGATTGGGGTTCTGGGGCCAACGTCCTGACTTTC.

This clonotype was picked up a small number of times. The V gene is TRBV25-1, the J gene TRBJ2-5; a possible D gene is TRBD2 (5 bases). Per the germline V gene, CDR1 is MGHDK and CDR2 is SYGVNS. CDR3 length: 12 amino acids. The V gene lost 6 bases and the J gene lost 5 bases, with 10 bases spanning the gap. The CDR3 loop reads CASSPGSETQYF. In DNA, the CDR3 is TGTGCCAGCAGCCCGGGATCGGAGACCCAGTACTTC.

The chain combines TRBV7-3 with TRBJ2-7; D is perhaps TRBD1 (6 bases). Per germline, CDR1 SGHTA and CDR2 FQGTGA. There are 16 residues in the CDR3. V lost 5 bases to trimming and J lost 3 bases, with 20 bases between them. DNA for the CDR3: TGTGCCAGCAGCCCAGATGGGACATCCGTACTCTACGAGCAGTACTTC. This encodes CASSPDGTSVLYEQYF. The full variable domain, in which reference TRBV7-3 and TRBJ2-7 provide the parts outside the CDR3, is GAGVSQTPSNKVTEKGKYVELRCDPISGHTALYWYRQSLGQGPEFLIYFQGTGAADDSGLPNDRFFAVRPEGSVSTLKIQRTERGDSAVYLCASSPDGTSVLYEQYFGPGTRLTVT.

The chain has TRBV12-3 or TRBV12-4 and TRBJ2-3, with TRBD2 matching over 10 bases. The V gene end was trimmed by 9 bases and the J gene end by 3 bases; junction bases not matched to a gene: 3. The CDR3 sequence is 13 residues long. The CDR3 coding sequence is TGTGCCAGTGAGACTAGCGGGACAGATACGCAGTATTTT. This gives the protein CASETSGTDTQYF.

This clonotype was seen a handful of times. This sequence joins TRBV4-3 and TRBJ2-2, with D tentatively TRBD2 (5 bases). V lost 0 bases, J lost 7 bases, and 9 bases lay in between. Germline V gives CDR1 LGHNA, CDR2 YSLEER. The CDR3 is 14 amino acids. The chain's CDR3 is CASSQDQEDGELFF. The CDR3 region has the DNA TGCGCCAGCAGCCAAGATCAGGAGGACGGGGAGCTGTTTTTT.

J is TRBJ2-5 and V is TRBV6-2 or TRBV6-3, with D perhaps matching TRBD1 or TRBD2 (5 bases each). The ends were cut back, 0 bases at V and 7 bases at J, with 15 bases in the middle. Germline lookup yields CDR1 MNHEY and CDR2 SVGEGT. CDR3 length: 15 amino acids. The CDR3 region has the DNA TGTGCCAGCAGTTACTCAATGGGGGATTCAGCGACCCAGTACTTC. It yields the protein CASSYSMGDSATQYF.

The rearrangement uses TRBV20-1 and TRBJ1-3, with a possible D match to TRBD1 (6 bases). There are 18 residues in the CDR3. V was trimmed by 3 bases and J by 0 bases, leaving 21 bases between them. Germline-derived CDR1 and CDR2 are DFQATT and SNEGSKA (reference sequence). The CDR3 loop reads CSARAIGSGAFSGNTIYF. DNA for the CDR3: TGCAGTGCTAGGGCGATAGGGTCAGGGGCTTTCTCTGGAAACACCATATATTTT.

This chain connects TRBV12-3 or TRBV12-4 to TRBJ1-2; unclear D gene. V lost 4 bases and J lost 8, with 11 bases in between. This CDR3 is 12 amino acids long. CDR3 nucleotide sequence: TGTGCCAGCAGTTCCCCCCTCCACGGCTACACCTTC. Translated: CASSSPLHGYTF.

This clonotype was picked up a small number of times. The rearrangement links TRBV3-1 to TRBJ2-1, with a tentative D call TRBD2 (5 bases). This CDR3 comprises 15 residues. V lost 3 bases to trimming and J lost 4 bases, with 13 bases between them. Germline V lookup: CDR1 LGHDT, CDR2 YNNKEL (reference sequence). CDR3 amino acids: CASSQRGRGYNEQFF. Written as DNA, the CDR3 is TGTGCCAGCAGCCAGAGAGGTCGGGGTTACAATGAGCAGTTCTTC.

This clonotype was seen more than once but under ten times. This sequence joins TRBV9 and TRBJ2-1; D uncertain. Trimming removed 3 bases at V and 9 bases at J, with 13 bases between. The CDR3 consists of 13 residues. Germline assignment: CDR1 SGDLS and CDR2 YYNGEE. DNA of the CDR3: TGTGCCAGCAGCGCGCTAGGGCTCAGTGAGCAGTTCTTC. Translation gives CASSALGLSEQFF. The full variable domain, in which reference TRBV9 and TRBJ2-1 provide the parts outside the CDR3, is DSGVTQTPKHLITATGQRVTLRCSPRSGDLSVYWYQQSLDQGLQFLIQYYNGEERAKGNILERFSAQQFPDLHSELNLSSLELGDSALYFCASSALGLSEQFFGPGTRLTVL.

This sequence joins TRBV25-1 and TRBJ1-1; 8 bases match TRBD1. The trim removed 7 bases at V and 5 bases at J, leaving 9 bases unmatched. Germline V gene lookup returns CDR1 MGHDK and CDR2 SYGVNS. The length of the CDR3 is 14 residues. CDR3 sequence: CASNPGQGVTEAFF. The CDR3 DNA is TGTGCCAGCAATCCTGGACAGGGCGTAACTGAAGCTTTCTTT.

Remarks on this clonotype: The conserved closing phenylalanine or tryptophan is absent in this CDR3, likely reflecting a read error. The chain links TRBV6-2 or TRBV6-3 to TRBJ2-7; TRBD1 aligns across 8 bases. Germline values: CDR1 MNHEY, CDR2 SVGEGT. The ends lost 5 bases at V and 4 bases at J; junction bases unmatched: 10. There are 15 residues in the CDR3. The CDR3 is CASSRSTGATYEQYL. DNA for the CDR3: TGTGCCAGCAGTCGCTCGACAGGGGCCACTTACGAGCAGTACTTA.

The chain links TRBV20-1 to TRBJ1-1, with 7 bases lining up with TRBD1. The CDR3 is made up of 15 amino acids. Trimming removed 2 bases from V and 11 bases from J; junction bases left unmatched: 17. Germline V gene data show CDR1 as DFQATT and CDR2 as SNEGSKA (reference sequence). CDR3 coding DNA: TGCAGTGCTAGACCCTTCGACAGGGACCGCCTAAGCGCTTTCTTT. Translation: CSARPFDRDRLSAFF.

The chain is built from TRBV28 and TRBJ2-3; 7 nucleotides line up with TRBD2. CDR3 length: 15 amino acids. Germline assignment: CDR1 MDHEN and CDR2 SYDVKM. V trimming: 9 bases; J trimming: 0 bases; junction bases outside the gene matches: 9. Here the CDR3 reads CASRLYSGSTDTQYF. The CDR3 DNA follows: TGTGCCAGTAGACTTTATAGCGGGAGCACAGATACGCAGTATTTT.

This clonotype was picked up many times. The J gene is TRBJ2-1, the V gene TRBV30; 7 bases agree with TRBD2. The J segment lost 3 bases and the V segment lost 4 bases, leaving 6 bases of the junction unmatched. CDR3 length: 14 amino acids. The V gene's germline CDR1 is GTSNPN and CDR2 SVGIG (reference sequence). CDR3 in amino acids: CAWKSGENYNEQFF. CDR3 coding DNA: TGTGCCTGGAAGAGCGGGGAAAACTACAATGAGCAGTTCTTC.

The chain uses TRBV2 and TRBJ1-1; D remains ambiguous. Deletions cut 6 bases from V and 3 bases from J, with 14 bases between. Germline CDR1 and CDR2: SNHLY and FYNNEI. The CDR3 has 14 amino acids. The CDR3 region has the DNA TGTGCCAGCAGGGGAGGAGAATCCTACACTGAAGCTTTCTTT. Its protein product is CASRGGESYTEAFF. The full variable domain, its missing parts supplied by reference TRBV2 and TRBJ1-1, is EPEVTQTPSHQVTQMGQEVILRCVPISNHLYFYWYRQILGQKVEFLVSFYNNEISEKSEIFDDQFSVERPDGSNFTLKIRSTKLEDSAMYFCASRGGESYTEAFFGQGTRLTVV.

The V call is TRBV12-3 or TRBV12-4, the J call TRBJ2-1; 7 nucleotides line up with TRBD2. The CDR3 is made up of 13 amino acids. V lost 4 bases to trimming and J lost 7 bases; unmatched junction nucleotides: 4. CDR3 DNA: TGTGCCAGCAGTTGGACTAGGATTAATGAGCAGTTCTTC. This codes for CASSWTRINEQFF.

This clonotype was detected only a few times. The chain recombines TRBV5-4 with TRBJ2-1, with 7 bases that match TRBD2. Looked up from germline, CDR1 is SGHNT and CDR2 is YYREEE (reference sequence). V gave up 3 bases and J gave up 7 bases; unmatched junction bases: 7. This CDR3 is 14 amino acids long. The CDR3: CASSSSGGRNEQFF. CDR3 DNA: TGTGCCAGCAGCTCCTCGGGGGGTAGAAATGAGCAGTTCTTC. The full variable domain, in which reference TRBV5-4 and TRBJ2-1 provide the parts outside the CDR3, is ETGVTQSPTHLIKTRGQQVTLRCSSQSGHNTVSWYQQALGQGPQFIFQYYREEENGRGNFPPRFSGLQFPNYSSELNVNALELDDSALYLCASSSSGGRNEQFFGPGTRLTVL.

This clonotype was counted only a few times. The V call is TRBV2, the J call TRBJ2-7; 10 bases are a match to TRBD2. There are 13 residues in the CDR3. Germline trimming cut 10 bases from V and 3 bases from J; bases unmatched to any gene: 6. From germline, CDR1 is SNHLY and CDR2 FYNNEI. The CDR3 sequence: CANTKREGYEQYF. The CDR3 nucleotides are TGTGCCAACACGAAGCGGGAGGGCTACGAGCAGTACTTC.